Listed below are T cell receptor beta chains from one sample, sequenced in a study of CD8+CD57+ T cells in acquired aplastic anemia. TCRdb re-called the reads through MiXCR, storing one row per CDR3 protein. The repertoire has around 180,000 distinct CDR3 sequences, 55% to 70% of them found once; the top ten carry 45% to 50%. The specimen sequenced was sorted CD4+, CD8+, or CD8+CD57+ T cells (not recorded which) from PBMCs. The receptor set was obtained from a human donor in good health. Each CDR3 is given with its conserved first and last residue. A D gene is named only where the DNA matches it firmly. Some rows have no size entry. The others give once, few or many, or a class for an expanded clone.

j_gene	v_gene	d_gene	abundance	CDR3aa	CDR3nt
TRBJ2-7	TRBV5-6	TRBD1	-	CASSIDRGTYEQYF	TGTGCCAGCAGCATAGACAGGGGTACCTACGAGCAGTACTTC
TRBJ2-3	TRBV2	-	-	CASRKSGFSTDTQYF	TGTGCCAGCAGGAAAAGCGGGTTTAGCACAGATACGCAGTATTTT
TRBJ2-7	TRBV29-1	TRBD1	-	CSVQGALSEQYF	TGCAGCGTTCAGGGGGCCCTTAGCGAGCAGTACTTC
TRBJ2-5	TRBV20-1	-	-	CSATPPPYETQYF	TGCAGTGCTACCCCACCCCCGTACGAGACCCAGTACTTC
TRBJ2-2	TRBV2	TRBD2	-	CASMGLAGTTGELFF	TGTGCCAGCATGGGACTAGCGGGAACTACCGGGGAGCTGTTTTTT
TRBJ2-3	TRBV24-1	TRBD1	-	CATSDPWTGPDTQYF	TGTGCCACCAGTGATCCCTGGACAGGGCCGGATACGCAGTATTTT
TRBJ2-1	TRBV20-1	-	few	CSATSETSNEQFF	TGCAGTGCTACGAGCGAGACATCCAATGAGCAGTTCTTC
TRBJ2-1	TRBV24-1	-	-	CATSGEQIWNEQFF	TGTGCCACCAGTGGGGAACAGATCTGGAATGAGCAGTTCTTC
TRBJ2-1	TRBV29-1	-	-	CSTPGLRFYNEQFF	TGCAGCACCCCGGGGCTCAGATTCTACAATGAGCAGTTCTTC
TRBJ2-1	TRBV20-1	-	many	CSARDILASYNEQFF	TGCAGTGCTAGAGATATACTCGCCTCCTACAATGAGCAGTTCTTC
TRBJ1-2	TRBV20-1	-	-	CSARDPRDYGYTF	TGCAGTGCTAGAGATCCCAGAGACTATGGCTACACCTTC
TRBJ1-1	TRBV2	-	-	CASSDARSTNTEAFF	TGTGCCAGCAGTGACGCTAGGTCAACGAACACTGAAGCTTTCTTT
TRBJ1-3	TRBV12-3/TRBV12-4	TRBD1	-	CASSQAPTGGLGNTIYF	TGTGCCAGCAGCCAAGCTCCGACAGGGGGCCTAGGAAACACCATATATTTT
TRBJ1-1	TRBV19	TRBD1	-	CASSVTGRGTEAFF	TGTGCCAGTAGTGTGACAGGGCGGGGCACTGAAGCTTTCTTT
TRBJ2-1	TRBV7-8	TRBD1	-	CASSIGTANNEQFF	TGTGCCAGCAGCATCGGGACAGCCAACAATGAGCAGTTCTTC
TRBJ1-1	TRBV9	-	-	CASSPLGTPRGAFF	TGTGCCAGCAGCCCTCTGGGGACCCCCCGTGGGGCTTTCTTT
TRBJ2-1	TRBV30	-	few	CAWSVHGGNEQFF	TGTGCCTGGAGTGTACATGGGGGGAATGAGCAGTTCTTC
TRBJ1-1	TRBV5-1	-	-	CASSSQGRAIRNTEAFF	TGCGCCAGCAGCTCCCAGGGCAGGGCGATCCGGAACACTGAAGCTTTCTTT
TRBJ1-2	TRBV7-9	TRBD1	many	CASSSYGDRGATNYGYTF	TGTGCCAGCAGCTCCTACGGGGACAGGGGAGCCACTAACTATGGCTACACCTTC
TRBJ2-2	TRBV2	-	once	CASSEVGTNTGELFF	TGTGCCAGCAGTGAAGTCGGAACGAACACCGGGGAGCTGTTTTTT
TRBJ2-5	TRBV6-4	-	once	CASSPGGDTQETQYF	TGTGCCAGCAGTCCGGGCGGGGACACCCAAGAGACCCAGTACTTC
TRBJ2-5	TRBV20-1	-	-	CSARPHKAGQETQYF	TGCAGTGCTAGACCCCATAAAGCGGGACAGGAGACCCAGTACTTC
TRBJ1-4	TRBV9	-	-	CASSEGTVEKLFF	TGTGCCAGCAGCGAAGGGACGGTGGAAAAACTGTTTTTT
TRBJ1-1	TRBV29-1	-	-	CSTRDRKNTEAFF	TGCAGCACCCGGGACCGTAAGAACACTGAAGCTTTCTTT
TRBJ2-7	TRBV19	-	many	CASSMVPYEQYF	TGTGCCAGTAGTATGGTCCCCTACGAGCAGTACTTC
TRBJ2-7	TRBV10-3	-	-	CAISGELDRRVSYEQYF	TGTGCCATCAGTGGGGAGTTGGACAGGAGGGTTTCCTACGAGCAGTACTTC
TRBJ2-3	TRBV7-8	-	-	CASSPPSDTQYF	TGTGCCAGCAGCCCCCCCTCAGATACGCAGTATTTT
TRBJ2-7	TRBV11-2	-	-	CASSIVPSYEQYF	TGTGCCAGCAGTATAGTACCCTCCTACGAGCAGTACTTC
TRBJ2-3	TRBV6-1	-	-	CASGRYTDTQYF	TGTGCCAGCGGACGGTACACAGATACGCAGTATTTT
TRBJ1-1	TRBV19	-	-	CTSSVGRNTEAFF	TGTACCAGTAGTGTGGGCCGGAACACTGAAGCTTTCTTT
TRBJ2-5	TRBV20-1	-	-	CSAGRDHKETQYF	TGCAGTGCTGGCCGGGACCATAAAGAGACCCAGTACTTC
TRBJ2-2	TRBV5-1	TRBD1	-	CASSVTGDAGTGELFF	TGCGCCAGCAGCGTGACAGGGGATGCGGGCACCGGGGAGCTGTTTTTT
TRBJ2-3	TRBV7-2	-	-	CASSLAGSVTNTQYF	TGTGCCAGCAGCTTAGCAGGTAGCGTCACTAATACGCAGTATTTT
TRBJ1-2	TRBV20-1	TRBD1	-	CSAFVHRGNYGYTF	TGCAGTGCTTTCGTACACAGGGGAAACTATGGCTACACCTTC